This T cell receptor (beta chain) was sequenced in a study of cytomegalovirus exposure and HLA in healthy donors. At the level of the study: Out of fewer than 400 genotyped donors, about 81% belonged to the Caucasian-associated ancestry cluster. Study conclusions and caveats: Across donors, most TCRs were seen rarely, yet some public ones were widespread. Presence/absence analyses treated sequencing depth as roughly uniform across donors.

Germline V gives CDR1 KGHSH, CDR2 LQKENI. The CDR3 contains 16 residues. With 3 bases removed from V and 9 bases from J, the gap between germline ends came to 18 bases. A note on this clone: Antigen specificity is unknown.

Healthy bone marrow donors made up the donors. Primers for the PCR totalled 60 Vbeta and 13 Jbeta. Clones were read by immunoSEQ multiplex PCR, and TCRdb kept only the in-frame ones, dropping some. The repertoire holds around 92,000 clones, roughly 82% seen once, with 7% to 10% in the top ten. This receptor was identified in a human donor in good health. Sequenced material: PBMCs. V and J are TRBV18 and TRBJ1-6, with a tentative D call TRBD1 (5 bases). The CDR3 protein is CASSPDMGKFGSPLHF. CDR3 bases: TGTGCCAGCTCACCGGACATGGGGAAATTTGGTTCACCCCTCCACTTT.